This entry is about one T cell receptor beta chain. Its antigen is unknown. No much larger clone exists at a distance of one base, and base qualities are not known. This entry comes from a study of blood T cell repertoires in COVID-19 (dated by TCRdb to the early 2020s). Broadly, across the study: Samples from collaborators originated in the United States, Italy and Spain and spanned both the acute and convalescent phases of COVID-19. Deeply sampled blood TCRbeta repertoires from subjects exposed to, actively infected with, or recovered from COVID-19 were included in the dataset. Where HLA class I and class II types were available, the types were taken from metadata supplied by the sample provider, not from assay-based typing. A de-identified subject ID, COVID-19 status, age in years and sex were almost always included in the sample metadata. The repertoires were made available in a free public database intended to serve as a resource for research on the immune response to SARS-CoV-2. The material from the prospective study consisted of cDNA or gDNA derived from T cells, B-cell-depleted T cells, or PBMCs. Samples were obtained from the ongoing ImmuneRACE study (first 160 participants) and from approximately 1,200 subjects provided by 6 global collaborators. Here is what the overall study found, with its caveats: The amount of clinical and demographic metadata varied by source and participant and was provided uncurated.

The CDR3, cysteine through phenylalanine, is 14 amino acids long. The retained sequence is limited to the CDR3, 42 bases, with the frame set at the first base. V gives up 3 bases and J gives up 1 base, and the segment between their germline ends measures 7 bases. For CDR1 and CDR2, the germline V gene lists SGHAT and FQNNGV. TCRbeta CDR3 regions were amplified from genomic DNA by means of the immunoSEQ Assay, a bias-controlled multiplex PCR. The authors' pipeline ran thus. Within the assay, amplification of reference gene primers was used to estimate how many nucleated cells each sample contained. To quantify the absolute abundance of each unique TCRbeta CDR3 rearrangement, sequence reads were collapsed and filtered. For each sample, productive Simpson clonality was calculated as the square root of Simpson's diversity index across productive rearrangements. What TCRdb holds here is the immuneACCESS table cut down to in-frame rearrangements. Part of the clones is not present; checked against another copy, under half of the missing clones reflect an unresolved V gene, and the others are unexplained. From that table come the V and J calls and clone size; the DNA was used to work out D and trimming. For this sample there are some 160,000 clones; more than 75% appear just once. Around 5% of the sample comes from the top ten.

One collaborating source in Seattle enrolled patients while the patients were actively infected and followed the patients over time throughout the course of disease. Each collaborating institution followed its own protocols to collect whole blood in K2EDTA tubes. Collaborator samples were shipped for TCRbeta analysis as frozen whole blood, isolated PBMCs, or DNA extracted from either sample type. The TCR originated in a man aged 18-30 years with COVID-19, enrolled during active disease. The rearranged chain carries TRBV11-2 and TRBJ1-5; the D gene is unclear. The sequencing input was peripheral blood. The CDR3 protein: CASSLGPSNQPQHF. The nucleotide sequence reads TGTGCCAGCAGCTTGGGCCCAAGCAATCAGCCCCAGCATTTT.